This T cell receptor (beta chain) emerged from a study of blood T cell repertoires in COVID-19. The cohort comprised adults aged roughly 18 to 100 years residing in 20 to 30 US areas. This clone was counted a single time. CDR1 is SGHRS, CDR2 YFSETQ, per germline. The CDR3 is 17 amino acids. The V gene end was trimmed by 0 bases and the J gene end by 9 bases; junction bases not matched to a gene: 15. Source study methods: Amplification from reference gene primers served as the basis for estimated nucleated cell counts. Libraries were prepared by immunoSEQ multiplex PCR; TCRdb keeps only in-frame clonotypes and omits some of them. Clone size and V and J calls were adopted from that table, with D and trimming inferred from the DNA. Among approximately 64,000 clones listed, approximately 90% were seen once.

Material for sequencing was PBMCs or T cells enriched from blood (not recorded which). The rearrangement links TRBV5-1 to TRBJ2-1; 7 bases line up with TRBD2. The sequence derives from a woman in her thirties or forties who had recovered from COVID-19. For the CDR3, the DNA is TGCGCCAGCAGCTTGGTGGGAGGGACGTCGGAGGGTAGTGAGCAGTTCTTC. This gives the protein CASSLVGGTSEGSEQFF.